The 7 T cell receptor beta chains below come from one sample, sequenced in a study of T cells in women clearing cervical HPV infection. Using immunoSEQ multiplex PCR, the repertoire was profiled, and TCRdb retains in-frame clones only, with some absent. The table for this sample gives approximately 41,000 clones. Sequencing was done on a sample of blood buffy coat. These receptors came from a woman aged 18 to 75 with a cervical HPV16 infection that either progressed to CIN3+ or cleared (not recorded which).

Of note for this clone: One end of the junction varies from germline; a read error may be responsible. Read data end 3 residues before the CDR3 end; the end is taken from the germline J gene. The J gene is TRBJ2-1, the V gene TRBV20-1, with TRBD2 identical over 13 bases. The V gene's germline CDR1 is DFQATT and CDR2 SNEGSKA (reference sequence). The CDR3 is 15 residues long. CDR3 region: CSARALAGGNNEQFF. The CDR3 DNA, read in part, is TGCAGTGCCAGAGCACTAGCGGGGGGGAACAATGAG.

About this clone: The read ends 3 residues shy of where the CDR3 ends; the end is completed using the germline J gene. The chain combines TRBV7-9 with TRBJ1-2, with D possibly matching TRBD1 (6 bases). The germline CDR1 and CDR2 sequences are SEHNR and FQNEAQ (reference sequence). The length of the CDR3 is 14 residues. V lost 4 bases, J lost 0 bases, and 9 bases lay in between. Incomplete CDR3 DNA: TGTGCCAGCAGCTCAGGGGTGCCTAACTATGGC. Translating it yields CASSSGVPNYG. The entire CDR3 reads CASSSGVPNYGYTF.

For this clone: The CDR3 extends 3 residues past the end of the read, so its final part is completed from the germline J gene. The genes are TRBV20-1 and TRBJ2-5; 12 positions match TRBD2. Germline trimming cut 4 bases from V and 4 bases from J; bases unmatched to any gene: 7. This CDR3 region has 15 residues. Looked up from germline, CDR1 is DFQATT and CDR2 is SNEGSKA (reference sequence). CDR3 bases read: TGCAGTGCTATCGCTAGCGGGAGGGTAAGAGAGACC. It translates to CSAIASGRVRET. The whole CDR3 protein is CSAIASGRVRETQYF.

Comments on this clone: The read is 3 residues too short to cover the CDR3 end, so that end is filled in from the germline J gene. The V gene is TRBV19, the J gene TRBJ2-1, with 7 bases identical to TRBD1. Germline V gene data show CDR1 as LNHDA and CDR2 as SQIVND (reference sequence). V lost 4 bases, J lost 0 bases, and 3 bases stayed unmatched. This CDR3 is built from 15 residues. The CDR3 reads CASSTTGISYNEQFF. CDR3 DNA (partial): TGTGCCAGTAGTACGACAGGGATCTCCTACAATGAG.

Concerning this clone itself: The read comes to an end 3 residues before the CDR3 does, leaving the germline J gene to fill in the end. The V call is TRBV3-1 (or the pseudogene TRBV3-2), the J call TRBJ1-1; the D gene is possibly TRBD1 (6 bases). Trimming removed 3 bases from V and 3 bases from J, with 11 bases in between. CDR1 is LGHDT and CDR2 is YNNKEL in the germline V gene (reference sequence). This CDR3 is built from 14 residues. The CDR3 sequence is CASSHQGRDTEAFF. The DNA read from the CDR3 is TGTGCCAGCAGCCACCAGGGGCGGGACACTGAA.

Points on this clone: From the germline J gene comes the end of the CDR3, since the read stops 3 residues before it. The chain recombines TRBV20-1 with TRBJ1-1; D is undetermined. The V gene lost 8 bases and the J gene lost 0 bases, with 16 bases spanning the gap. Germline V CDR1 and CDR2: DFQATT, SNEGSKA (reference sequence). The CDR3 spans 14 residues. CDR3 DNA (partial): TGCAGTATTAGAGAGAGCGGGATGAACACTGAA. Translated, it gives CSIRESGMNTE. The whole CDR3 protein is CSIRESGMNTEAFF.

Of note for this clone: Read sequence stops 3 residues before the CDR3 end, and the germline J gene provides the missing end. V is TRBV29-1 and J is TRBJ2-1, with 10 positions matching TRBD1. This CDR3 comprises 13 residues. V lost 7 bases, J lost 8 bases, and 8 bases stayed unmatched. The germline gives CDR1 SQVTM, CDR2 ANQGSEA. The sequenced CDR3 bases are TGCAGCGCCGGAGGGGACAGGGGACATGAG. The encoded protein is CSAGGDRGHE. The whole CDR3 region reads CSAGGDRGHEQFF.